The 8 T cell receptor beta chains reported below all come from one sample, sequenced in a study of naive and memory T cell subsets. The library had UMIs added by 3' ligation of an oligonucleotide to TCR cDNA. Amplification of ligated cDNA took four PCR rounds with SP2 and nested alpha and beta constant primers. Using its own MiXCR run on the 5' RACE reads, TCRdb lists one record per CDR3 protein. The data show tens of thousands of distinct CDR3 sequences, around 7.3% seen once. All receptors derive from a female donor in good health.

In its sample, this clonotype was seen a few times. The chain carries TRBV6-2 or TRBV6-3 and TRBJ2-1, with D possibly matching TRBD2 (5 bases). In germline, CDR1 is MNHEY, CDR2 SVGEGT. The CDR3 spans 15 residues. V was shortened by 2 bases and J by 10 bases, with 18 bases between the two germline ends. CDR3 region: CASSYVLRARGEQFF. The CDR3 DNA reads TGTGCCAGCAGTTACGTCTTAAGGGCCCGAGGGGAGCAGTTCTTC.

The gene calls are TRBV6-2 or TRBV6-3 and TRBJ1-4; D remains unclear. The CDR3 contains 16 residues. Germline V gene lookup returns CDR1 MNHEY and CDR2 SVGEGT. V was pared by 5 bases and J by 7 bases, with 20 bases between. The CDR3, as DNA: TGTGCCAGCAGTAGCCCCGGCGGTCGGCGGCGTGAAAAACTGTTTTTT. Translated, it gives CASSSPGGRRREKLFF.

At least ten counts were recorded for this clonotype. The V gene is TRBV29-1, the J gene TRBJ1-1, with 9 positions matching TRBD1. Per germline, CDR1 SQVTM and CDR2 ANQGSEA. The junction had 4 bases not matched to a gene; V was cut back by 7 bases and J by 1 base. The CDR3 loop spans 13 amino acids. Here the CDR3 reads CSAGTGPNTEAFF. The DNA of the CDR3 is TGCAGCGCCGGGACAGGGCCGAACACTGAAGCTTTCTTT.

V is TRBV6-2 or TRBV6-3 and J is TRBJ2-6, with D perhaps matching TRBD1 or TRBD2 (5 bases each). This CDR3 spans 17 amino acids. Germline V gene sequence: CDR1 MNHEY, CDR2 SVGEGT. With 6 bases removed from V and 0 bases from J, the gap between germline ends came to 15 bases. CDR3 residues: CASSHGAGTSGANVLTF. The CDR3 region has the DNA TGTGCCAGCAGCCACGGGGCAGGAACCTCTGGGGCCAACGTCCTGACTTTC.

The chain carries TRBV12-3 or TRBV12-4 and TRBJ1-1, with a weak D call TRBD1 (5 bases). V was shortened by 3 bases and J by 1 base, with 9 bases between the two germline ends. The CDR3 consists of 14 residues. DNA for the CDR3: TGTGCCAGCAGTTTCGAGGGGTCGAACACTGAAGCTTTCTTT. Translation gives CASSFEGSNTEAFF.

This clonotype appeared many times. CDR3 coding DNA: TGCAGTGCTCGACAGGGGGCCAATGAAAAACTGTTTTTT. It codes for CSARQGANEKLFF. This chain connects TRBV20-1 to TRBJ1-4, with 10 bases identical to TRBD1. From germline, CDR1 is DFQATT and CDR2 SNEGSKA (reference sequence). This CDR3 has 13 amino acids. The V and J ends lost 5 bases and 5 bases, in that order; junction bases with no gene match: 2.

This chain links TRBV12-3 or TRBV12-4 with TRBJ1-4, with 7 nucleotides matching TRBD1. The V gene end was trimmed by 5 bases and the J gene end by 7 bases; junction bases not matched to a gene: 10. The CDR3 is 15 amino acids. CDR3 in amino acids: CASSTDRAGGEKLFF. The DNA for the CDR3 is TGTGCCAGCAGTACCGACAGGGCCGGAGGTGAAAAACTGTTTTTT.

The chain recombines TRBV12-3 or TRBV12-4 with TRBJ1-5, with D perhaps matching TRBD1 (6 bases). The CDR3 covers 14 residues. V gave up 6 bases and J gave up 4 bases, with 13 bases separating them. As DNA, the CDR3 is TGTGCCAGCAGGATATCAACAGGGAATCAGCCCCAGCATTTT. Translation gives CASRISTGNQPQHF.